These 3 T cell receptor beta chains share one sample of origin, sequenced in a study of blood T cells in healthy people across ages. A second PCR of about 7 to 12 cycles used a sample-barcoded 5' primer and a J-beta primer mix. One entry per CDR3 protein results from TCRdb running MiXCR on the 5' RACE reads. The profile shows 1.5 million to 1.8 million distinct CDR3 sequences, about 42% of them singletons. Sequencing was performed on blood. These receptors were collected from a woman aged 18-29 years in good health.

This clonotype was picked up many times. The chain recombines TRBV27 with TRBJ1-4, with D tentatively TRBD1 (6 bases). The CDR3 consists of 14 residues. V was clipped by 3 bases and J by 4 bases, with 9 bases between them. Germline V gene lookup returns CDR1 MNHEY and CDR2 SMNVEV (reference sequence). For the CDR3, the DNA is TGTGCCAGCAGTTTCGGACAGAATAATGAAAAACTGTTTTTT. This sequence encodes CASSFGQNNEKLFF.

This clonotype was picked up many times. The CDR3 nucleotides read TGTGCCAGCAGCCTGGGACTAGCGGAAAGCTCCTACAATGAGCAGTTCTTC. It yields the protein CASSLGLAESSYNEQFF. The chain combines TRBV3-1 with TRBJ2-1; 11 bases are a match to TRBD2. V shed 4 bases and J 0 bases; nucleotides not matched to a gene: 5. Per the germline V gene, CDR1 is LGHDT and CDR2 is YNNKEL (reference sequence). The CDR3 has 17 residues.

The chain carries TRBV20-1 and TRBJ1-2; no reliable D call. The CDR3 covers 12 residues. V was cut by 7 bases and J by 6 bases, with 15 bases left in between. Germline V gives CDR1 DFQATT, CDR2 SNEGSKA (reference sequence). DNA of the CDR3: TGCAGTGGGTACAGAGGGTCCGATGGCTACACCTTC. The encoded protein is CSGYRGSDGYTF.